The clone carrying this T cell receptor beta chain was detected ten times or more. The target antigen is unknown. The read ends 3 residues before the CDR3 terminus; that terminus is restored from the germline J gene. Only in-frame clones appear in the TCRdb table, and some are missing; sequencing was by immunoSEQ multiplex PCR. There are 45,000 to 70,000 clones in the sample, none observed a single time. This entry is derived from a study of T cell clonality in common variable immunodeficiency. Study observations and caveats: Reportedly, TCR beta sequences from common variable immunodeficiency showed fewer deletions and N-nucleotide insertions.

Germline values: CDR1 SGHDT, CDR2 YYEEEE. The J segment lost 8 bases and the V segment lost 0 bases, leaving 3 bases of the junction unmatched. This CDR3 region has 14 residues. The sequenced sample consisted of peripheral blood mononuclear cells. V usage is TRBV5-6 and J usage is TRBJ1-4; TRBD1 agrees at 8 bases. The TCR originated in a person aged 18-70 years in good health. The CDR3 loop is CASSLGTGHEKLFF. The sequenced part of the CDR3 DNA is TGTGCCAGCAGCTTGGGGACAGGGCACGAAAAA.